The subject of this entry is one T cell receptor (beta chain). V trimming: 8 bases; J trimming: 6 bases; junction bases outside the gene matches: 8. From germline, CDR1 is MDHEN and CDR2 SYDVKM. CDR3 length: 14 residues. This sample was included in a study of blood T cell repertoires in COVID-19. Libraries were prepared by immunoSEQ multiplex PCR; TCRdb keeps only in-frame clonotypes and omits some of them. The data show 140,000 to 150,000 clones, 80% seen once. The sequence came from a man aged 65-85 years who had recovered from COVID-19. Material for sequencing was peripheral blood. The chain employs TRBV28 and TRBJ2-1; 9 positions agree with TRBD2. The CDR3 is CASVKAGGPNEQFF. The CDR3 DNA reads TGTGCCAGCGTTAAGGCGGGAGGGCCCAATGAGCAGTTCTTC.